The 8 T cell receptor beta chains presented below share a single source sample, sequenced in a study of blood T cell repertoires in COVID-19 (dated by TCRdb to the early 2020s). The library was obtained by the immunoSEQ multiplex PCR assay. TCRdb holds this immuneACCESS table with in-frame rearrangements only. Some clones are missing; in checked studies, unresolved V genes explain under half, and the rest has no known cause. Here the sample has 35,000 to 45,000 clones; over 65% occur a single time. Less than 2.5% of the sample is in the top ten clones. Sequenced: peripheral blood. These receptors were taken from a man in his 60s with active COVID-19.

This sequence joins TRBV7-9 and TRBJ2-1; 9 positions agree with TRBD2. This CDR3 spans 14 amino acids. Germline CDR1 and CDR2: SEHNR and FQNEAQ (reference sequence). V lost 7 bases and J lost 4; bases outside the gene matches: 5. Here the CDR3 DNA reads TGTGCCAGCACCGGGACTAGCCCATACAATGAGCAGTTCTTC. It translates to CASTGTSPYNEQFF.

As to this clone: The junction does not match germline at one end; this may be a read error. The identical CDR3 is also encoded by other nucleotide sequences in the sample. CDR3 amino acids: CASSQEHIRQGRVTEAFF. As DNA, the CDR3 is TGTGCCAGCAGTCAAGAACATATCCGGCAGGGGAGGGTGACTGAAGCTTTCTTT. V is TRBV14 and J is TRBJ1-1, with D perhaps TRBD1 (6 bases). Germline CDR1 reads SGHDN; CDR2 reads FVKESK. This CDR3 contains 18 residues. The full variable domain, in which reference TRBV14 and TRBJ1-1 provide the parts outside the CDR3, is EAGVTQFPSHSVIEKGQTVTLRCDPISGHDNLYWYRRVMGKEIKFLLHFVKESKQDESGMPNNRFLAERTGGTYSTLKVQPAELEDSGVYFCASSQEHIRQGRVTEAFFGQGTRLTVV.

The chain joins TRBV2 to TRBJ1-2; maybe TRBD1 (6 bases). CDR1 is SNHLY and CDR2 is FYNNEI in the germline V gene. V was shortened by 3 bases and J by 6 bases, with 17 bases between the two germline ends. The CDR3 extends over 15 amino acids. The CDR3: CASSDVGGGLNGYTF. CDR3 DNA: TGTGCCAGCAGTGACGTAGGTGGGGGCTTGAATGGCTACACCTTC.

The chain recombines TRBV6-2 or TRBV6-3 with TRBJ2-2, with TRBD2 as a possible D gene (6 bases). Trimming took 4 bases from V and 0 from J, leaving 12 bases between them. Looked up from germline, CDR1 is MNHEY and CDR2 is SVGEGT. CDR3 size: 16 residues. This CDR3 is CASSSSRGANTGELFF. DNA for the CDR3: TGTGCCAGCAGTTCCTCGCGGGGCGCGAACACCGGGGAGCTGTTTTTT.

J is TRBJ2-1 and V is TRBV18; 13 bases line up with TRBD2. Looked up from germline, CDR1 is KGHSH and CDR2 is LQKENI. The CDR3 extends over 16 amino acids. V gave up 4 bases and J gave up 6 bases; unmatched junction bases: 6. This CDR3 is CASSLTGLAGANEQFF. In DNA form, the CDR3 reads TGTGCCAGCTCACTTACCGGACTAGCGGGAGCCAATGAGCAGTTCTTC. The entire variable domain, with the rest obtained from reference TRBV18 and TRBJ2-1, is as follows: NAGVMQNPRHLVRRRGQEARLRCSPMKGHSHVYWYRQLPEEGLKFMVYLQKENIIDESGMPKERFSAEFPKEGPSILRIQQVVRGDSAAYFCASSLTGLAGANEQFFGPGTRLTVL.

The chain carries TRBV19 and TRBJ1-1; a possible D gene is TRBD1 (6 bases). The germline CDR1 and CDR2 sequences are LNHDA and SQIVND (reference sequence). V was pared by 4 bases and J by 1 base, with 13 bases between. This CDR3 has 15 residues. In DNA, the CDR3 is TGTGCCAGTAGTAAAGGGGGGGCCCCGAACACTGAAGCTTTCTTT. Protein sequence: CASSKGGAPNTEAFF.

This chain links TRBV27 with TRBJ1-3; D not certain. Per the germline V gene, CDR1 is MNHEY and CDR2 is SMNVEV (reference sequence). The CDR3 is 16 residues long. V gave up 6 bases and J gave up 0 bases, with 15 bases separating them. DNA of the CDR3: TGTGCCAGCAGCCCTGGAGGGTTAAACTCTGGAAACACCATATATTTT. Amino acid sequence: CASSPGGLNSGNTIYF.

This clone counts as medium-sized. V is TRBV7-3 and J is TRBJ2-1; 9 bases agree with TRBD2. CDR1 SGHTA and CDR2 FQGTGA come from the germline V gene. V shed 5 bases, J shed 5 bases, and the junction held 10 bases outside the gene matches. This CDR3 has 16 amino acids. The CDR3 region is CASSLASGLAHNEQFF. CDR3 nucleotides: TGTGCCAGCAGCCTAGCCTCGGGACTAGCCCACAATGAGCAGTTCTTC.